The next 22 T cell receptor beta chains were all read from a single sample in a study of cytomegalovirus exposure and HLA in healthy donors. The PCR contained 60 Vbeta and 13 Jbeta primers. Repertoires were generated with immunoSEQ multiplex PCR, while TCRdb's copy carries only in-frame clones and drops some. The table includes around 140,000 clones, 87% detected once. Sequenced input: PBMCs. The source is a woman in her 30s in good health and CMV-seronegative.

V gene TRBV27 combines with J gene TRBJ2-3, with D uncertain. V lost 3 bases and J 0 bases, leaving 10 bases between the germline ends. In germline, CDR1 is MNHEY, CDR2 SMNVEV (reference sequence). This CDR3 has 15 residues. The CDR3 sequence: CASSFYAGSTDTQYF. CDR3 DNA sequence: TGTGCCAGCAGTTTCTACGCCGGGAGCACAGATACGCAGTATTTT.

The chain carries TRBV5-5 and TRBJ2-5; TRBD1 agrees at 10 bases. J gave up 1 base and V 0 bases, and 3 bases lay outside the gene matches. Per the germline V gene, CDR1 is SGHKS and CDR2 is YYEKEE (reference sequence). The CDR3 loop spans 16 amino acids. The CDR3 region is CASSLAGTGVQETQYF. CDR3 DNA: TGTGCCAGCAGCTTGGCCGGGACAGGGGTCCAAGAGACCCAGTACTTC.

Comment on this clone: At one end the junction does not follow the germline gene, possibly because of a read error. The CDR3 loop is CSSSGGKSGSYSTDTQYF. The CDR3 bases are TGTTCCAGCAGCGGGGGGAAGAGCGGGAGCTATAGCACAGATACGCAGTATTTT. The rearrangement uses TRBV7-9 and TRBJ2-3; 9 positions agree with TRBD2. The CDR3 has 18 residues. Germline V lookup: CDR1 SEHNR, CDR2 FQNEAQ (reference sequence).

The chain carries TRBV10-3 and TRBJ2-5, with D possibly being TRBD1 (6 bases). The CDR3 has 14 amino acids. The germline V and J ends were trimmed by 10 bases and 4 bases, with 19 bases remaining between them. Germline V CDR1 and CDR2: ENHRY, SYGVKD. The CDR3 coding sequence is TGTGCCAGTTCCGAACAGGGAGAGGGAGAGACCCAGTACTTC. It codes for CASSEQGEGETQYF.

The genes are TRBV30 and TRBJ1-4; D is uncertain. The CDR3 loop spans 12 amino acids. Germline V gives CDR1 GTSNPN, CDR2 SVGIG (reference sequence). Deletions cut 5 bases from V and 5 bases from J, with 9 bases between. CDR3 sequence (DNA): TGTGCCTGGGAGGGTAACAATGAAAAACTGTTTTTT. Translating gives CAWEGNNEKLFF.

This rearrangement joins TRBV4-1 to TRBJ2-6; D might be TRBD1 (6 bases). Germline V lookup: CDR1 MGHRA, CDR2 YSYEKL. CDR3 length: 18 residues. Trimming removed 1 base from V and 1 base from J, with 14 bases in between. CDR3 region: CASSQGGYRESGANVLTF. CDR3 sequence (DNA): TGCGCCAGCAGCCAAGGGGGGTACAGGGAATCTGGGGCCAACGTCCTGACTTTC.

This clone was counted a few times. The genes are TRBV7-2 and TRBJ2-3, with D unresolved. This CDR3 is 14 amino acids long. CDR1 SGHTA and CDR2 FQGNSA come from the germline V gene. Trimming removed 1 base from V and 2 bases from J, with 7 bases in between. CDR3 residues: CASSLGAFTDTQYF. The CDR3 region has the DNA TGTGCCAGCAGCTTAGGGGCGTTCACAGATACGCAGTATTTT.

This rearrangement joins TRBV7-3 to TRBJ2-7; 9 bases agree with TRBD1. Per germline, CDR1 SGHTA and CDR2 FQGTGA. V shed 2 bases, J shed 7 bases, and the junction held 9 bases outside the gene matches. This CDR3 comprises 15 residues. Here the CDR3 reads CASSLLLGQGGEQYF. In DNA form, the CDR3 reads TGTGCCAGCAGCTTATTACTGGGACAGGGCGGGGAGCAGTACTTC.

This chain's CDR3 is CASSEGLGAQGKLFF. CDR3 nucleotides: TGTGCCAGCAGTGAAGGGTTGGGGGCGCAGGGGAAACTGTTTTTT. This chain connects TRBV6-1 to TRBJ1-4; tentative D call: TRBD1 (6 bases). The V gene's germline CDR1 is MNHNS and CDR2 SASEGT. The V gene lost 1 base and the J gene lost 11 bases, with 17 bases spanning the gap. The CDR3 contains 15 residues.

This chain connects TRBV28 to TRBJ2-1, with TRBD2 identical over 7 bases. V lost 7 bases, J lost 6 bases, and 3 bases stayed unmatched. The CDR3 is made up of 12 amino acids. Germline loops: CDR1 MDHEN, CDR2 SYDVKM. CDR3 protein: CASTKRGNEQFF. The CDR3 DNA reads as TGTGCCAGCACCAAGCGGGGCAATGAGCAGTTCTTC.

J is TRBJ1-2 and V is TRBV6-1, with unresolved D. The V gene's germline CDR1 is MNHNS and CDR2 SASEGT. The CDR3 totals 14 residues. V was trimmed by 2 bases and J by 5 bases, leaving 12 bases between them. CDR3 nucleotides: TGTGCCAGCAGTGAACTCAACAGACTATATGGCTACACCTTC. Its protein product is CASSELNRLYGYTF.

CDR3 amino acids: CASSLAPAGYNEQFF. The CDR3 DNA reads TGTGCCAGCAGTTTGGCACCAGCGGGGTACAATGAGCAGTTCTTC. This chain uses TRBV6-5 with TRBJ2-1, with 7 nucleotides matching TRBD2. V gave up 4 bases and J gave up 4 bases; unmatched junction bases: 7. The V gene's germline CDR1 is MNHEY and CDR2 SVGAGI. The CDR3 extends over 15 amino acids.

The genes are TRBV7-3 and TRBJ2-7, with 9 bases that match TRBD2. This CDR3 region has 15 residues. Germline V gene sequence: CDR1 SGHTA, CDR2 FQGTGA. With 6 bases clipped from V and 5 bases from J, the junction kept 11 bases outside the gene matches. CDR3 nucleotides: TGTGCCAGCAGTCCAAGCGGGAGGCCGGGGGACGAGCAGTACTTC. Protein: CASSPSGRPGDEQYF.

The V gene is TRBV18, the J gene TRBJ1-1; 8 bases map to TRBD1. This CDR3 has 15 residues. The germline V gene encodes CDR1 KGHSH and CDR2 LQKENI. The V and J ends lost 4 bases and 5 bases, in that order; junction bases with no gene match: 9. The CDR3, as DNA: TGTGCCAGCTCACTCCAATGGACAGGGAGGACTGAAGCTTTCTTT. This codes for CASSLQWTGRTEAFF.

V gene TRBV28 combines with J gene TRBJ1-3, with a possible D match to TRBD1 (6 bases). Germline V gives CDR1 MDHEN, CDR2 SYDVKM. This CDR3 comprises 15 residues. V was cut by 5 bases and J by 5 bases, with 16 bases left in between. The CDR3 DNA sequence: TGTGCCAGCAGTCCTCAGGGGAGATATAGAAACACCATATATTTT. This encodes CASSPQGRYRNTIYF.

The chain has TRBV28 and TRBJ1-4, with a tentative D call TRBD1 (5 bases). This CDR3 contains 15 residues. V lost 2 bases and J 7 bases, leaving 14 bases between the germline ends. Per germline, CDR1 MDHEN and CDR2 SYDVKM. This CDR3 is CASSLEAGMAEKLFF. The DNA of the CDR3 is TGTGCCAGCAGTTTAGAGGCAGGGATGGCTGAAAAACTGTTTTTT.

The chain combines TRBV15 with TRBJ2-7, with a tentative D call TRBD1 (6 bases). CDR3 size: 18 residues. The V end was cut by 0 bases, the J end by 0 bases, with 18 bases between. From germline, CDR1 is LNHNV and CDR2 YYDKDF (reference sequence). The CDR3 DNA follows: TGTGCCACCAGCAGAGATCGGGTCTTGAGGGGGTCCTCCTACGAGCAGTACTTC. Its translation: CATSRDRVLRGSSYEQYF.

The rearrangement links TRBV25-1 to TRBJ2-1; 7 positions agree with TRBD1. The J segment lost 2 bases and the V segment lost 2 bases, leaving 3 bases of the junction unmatched. Germline CDR1 reads MGHDK; CDR2 reads SYGVNS. The CDR3 is 15 residues long. Here the CDR3 reads CASSEPGGTYNEQFF. CDR3 sequence (DNA): TGTGCCAGCAGTGAACCAGGGGGTACCTACAATGAGCAGTTCTTC.

The CDR3 DNA reads as TGTGCCAGCACCAATTTCAGGGTAGCCAAAAACATTCAGTACTTC. As protein: CASTNFRVAKNIQYF. The chain carries TRBV5-6 and TRBJ2-4, with D possibly TRBD1 on 5 matching bases. V lost 6 bases and J lost 0, with 13 bases in between. Germline-derived CDR1 and CDR2 are SGHDT and YYEEEE. CDR3 size: 15 residues.

This sequence joins TRBV25-1 and TRBJ2-5; 7 bases are shared with TRBD2. CDR1 is MGHDK, CDR2 SYGVNS, per germline. With 8 bases clipped from V and 4 bases from J, the junction kept 4 bases outside the gene matches. CDR3 size: 12 residues. The CDR3 nucleotides read TGTGCCAGCGGGAGGGCCCTAGAGACCCAGTACTTC. Its protein product is CASGRALETQYF.

The chain joins TRBV7-9 to TRBJ2-1, with TRBD2 matching 11 bases. The junction had 7 bases not matched to a gene; V was cut back by 5 bases and J by 7 bases. Germline-derived CDR1 and CDR2 are SEHNR and FQNEAQ (reference sequence). The CDR3 is 15 residues long. The CDR3 loop reads CASSRGTSGVNEQFF. The DNA for the CDR3 is TGTGCCAGCAGCCGCGGGACTAGCGGAGTAAATGAGCAGTTCTTC.

This clone was observed a handful of times. A read error may explain this, as a much larger clone is one base away. The identical CDR3 is also encoded by other nucleotide sequences in the sample. The chain links TRBV4-1 to TRBJ1-4; D is undetermined. Germline loops: CDR1 MGHRA, CDR2 YSYEKL. Between the trimmed V and J ends, which lost 0 bases and 7 bases, there was a span of 12 bases. CDR3 length: 15 residues. The CDR3 sequence is CASSQEEGESEKLFF. The CDR3 nucleotides read TGCGCCAGCAGCCAAGAAGAGGGCGAGAGTGAAAAACTGTTTTTT.